This T cell receptor beta chain was identified during a study of identical twins. Study conclusions and caveats: Twin pairs' shared out-of-frame alpha sequences were enriched in low generation probability. Zero-insertion analyses could be partly confounded by invariant MAIT and iNKT cells.

Notes on this clonotype: Its antigen is still unknown.

CDR3 size: 17 residues. CDR1 and CDR2 from the germline V gene are SGDLS and YYNGEE. V lost 0 bases, J lost 2 bases, and 6 bases stayed unmatched. With template switching, a universal primer site was added, and the cDNA carried unique molecular identifiers. TCRdb independently ran MiXCR on the 5' RACE reads; one entry per CDR3 protein. Of 200,000 to 250,000 distinct CDR3 sequences listed, 6% to 8.5% are singletons. In every case, the donor was a healthy Caucasian. This same sample was also part of a study on yellow fever vaccine responses in identical twins.

This TCR was sampled from a woman under 30 in good health. The chain recombines TRBV9 with TRBJ2-3; 10 bases match TRBD2. The sequencing input was CD8+ T cells sorted from blood. In nucleotides, the CDR3 is TGTGCCAGCAGCGTAGAGGCTAGCGGGGGTATCACAGATACGCAGTATTTT. The encoded protein is CASSVEASGGITDTQYF.